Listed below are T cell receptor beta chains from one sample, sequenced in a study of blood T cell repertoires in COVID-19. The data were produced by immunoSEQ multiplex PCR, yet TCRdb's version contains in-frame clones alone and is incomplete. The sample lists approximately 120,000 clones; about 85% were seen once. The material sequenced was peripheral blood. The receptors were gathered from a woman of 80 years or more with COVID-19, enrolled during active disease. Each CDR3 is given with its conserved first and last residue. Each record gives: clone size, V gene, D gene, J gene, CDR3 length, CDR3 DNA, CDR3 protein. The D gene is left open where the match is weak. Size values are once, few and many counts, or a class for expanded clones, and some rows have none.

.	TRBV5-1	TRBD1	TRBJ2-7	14	TGCGCCAGCAGCTTGGGGCAGGGGGCATCCGAGCAGTACTTC	CASSLGQGASEQYF
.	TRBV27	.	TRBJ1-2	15	TGTGCCAGCAGTAGCCGACAGTCACTTAACTATGGCTACACCTTC	CASSSRQSLNYGYTF
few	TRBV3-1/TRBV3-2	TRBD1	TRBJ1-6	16	TGTGCCAGCAGCCAACCGACAGGGGGCCGGGATTCACCCCTCCACTTT	CASSQPTGGRDSPLHF
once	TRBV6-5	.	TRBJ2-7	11	TGTGCCAGCACTAGAGCGGACGAGCAGTACTTC	CASTRADEQYF
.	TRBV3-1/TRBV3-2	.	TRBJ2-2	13	TGTGCCAGCAGACTACGGGAAACCGGGGAGCTGTTTTTT	CASRLRETGELFF
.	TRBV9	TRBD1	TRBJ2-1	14	TGTGCCAGCAGCCCCGGACAGGGGAATGATGAGCAGTTCTTC	CASSPGQGNDEQFF
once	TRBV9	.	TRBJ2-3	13	TGTGCCAGCAGCGCACCCGCGGGAGATACGCAGTATTTT	CASSAPAGDTQYF
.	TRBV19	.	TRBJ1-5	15	TGTGCCAGTAAGACAGGTGCCAATAGCAATCAGCCCCAGCATTTT	CASKTGANSNQPQHF
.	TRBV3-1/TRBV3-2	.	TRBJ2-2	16	TGTGCCAGCAGCCAAGAGAGGGCCCCGAACACCGGGGAGCTGTTTTTT	CASSQERAPNTGELFF
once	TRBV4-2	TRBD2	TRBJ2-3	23	TGTGCCAGCAGCCAAGACCCCACCCGACTAGCGGGAGGGTTGGGATCTAGCACAGATACGCAGTATTTT	CASSQDPTRLAGGLGSSTDTQYF
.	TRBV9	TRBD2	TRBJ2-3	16	TGTGCCAGCAGCGCGACTAGCGGGGGTCGCACAGATACGCAGTATTTT	CASSATSGGRTDTQYF
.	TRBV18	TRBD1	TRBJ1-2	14	TGTGCCAGCTCACCTTCCGCAGGGGGTTACGGCTACACCTTC	CASSPSAGGYGYTF
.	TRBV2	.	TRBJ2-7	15	TGTGCCAGCAGTGTAGGACAGCCCCTCTCCTACGAGCAGTACTTC	CASSVGQPLSYEQYF
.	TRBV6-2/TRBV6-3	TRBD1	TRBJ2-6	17	TGTGCCAGCAGTTACGGGACAGGGGCCGTGGGGGCCAACGTCCTGACTTTC	CASSYGTGAVGANVLTF
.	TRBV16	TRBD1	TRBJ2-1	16	TGTGCCAGCAGCCAATCGCAGGGGGCTGCCTACAATGAGCAGTTCTTC	CASSQSQGAAYNEQFF
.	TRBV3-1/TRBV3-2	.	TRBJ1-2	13	TGTGCCAGCAGCCAGAAACACCCCTATGGCTACACCTTC	CASSQKHPYGYTF
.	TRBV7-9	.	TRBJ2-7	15	TGTGCCAGCAGCTTAGCGCCAGGGGCGTCCCGCGAGCAGTACTTC	CASSLAPGASREQYF
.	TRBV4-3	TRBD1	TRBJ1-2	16	TGCGCCAGCAGCCAAGGCAGGGACAGGACTAACTATGGCTACACCTTC	CASSQGRDRTNYGYTF
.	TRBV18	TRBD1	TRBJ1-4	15	TGTGCCAGCTCACCACCTAACGACAGGGTTGGAAAACTGTTTTTT	CASSPPNDRVGKLFF
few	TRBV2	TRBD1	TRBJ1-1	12	TGTGCCAGCATTCCAGGGGGAACTGAAGCTTTCTTT	CASIPGGTEAFF
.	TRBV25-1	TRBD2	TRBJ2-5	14	TGTGCCAGCGGCCTAGCGGGAGGGCCAGAGACCCAGTACTTC	CASGLAGGPETQYF
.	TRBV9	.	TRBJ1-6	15	TGTGCCAGCAGCGTACAGGGTTCCTATAATTCACCCCTCCACTTT	CASSVQGSYNSPLHF
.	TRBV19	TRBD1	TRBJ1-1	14	TGTGCCAGTAGTATAGTGGACAGGGTAACTGAAGCTTTCTTT	CASSIVDRVTEAFF
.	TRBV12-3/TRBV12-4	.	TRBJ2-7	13	TGTGCCAGCAGTTTAGGCCAGACCTACGAGCAGTACTTC	CASSLGQTYEQYF
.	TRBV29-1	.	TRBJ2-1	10	TGCAGCATCCAGAGGGAGGAACAGTTCTTC	CSIQREEQFF
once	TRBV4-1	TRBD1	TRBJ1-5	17	TGCGCCAGCAGCCAAGGTTTGGGACAGGGCCTTAATCAGCCCCAGCATTTT	CASSQGLGQGLNQPQHF
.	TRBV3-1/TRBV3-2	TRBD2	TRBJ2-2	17	TGTGCCAGCAGCCGTGGGAGGGGCGGGATCAGGGCCGGGGAGCTGTTTTTT	CASSRGRGGIRAGELFF
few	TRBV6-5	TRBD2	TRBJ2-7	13	TGTGCCAGCAGCGGGACTAGCGGGACGCAGCAGTACTTC	CASSGTSGTQQYF
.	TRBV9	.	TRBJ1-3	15	TGTGCCAGCACCCGGGACACGAGCTCTGGAAACACCATATATTTT	CASTRDTSSGNTIYF
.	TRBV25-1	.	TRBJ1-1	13	TGTGCCAGCTTCGACAGAATGAACACTGAAGCTTTCTTT	CASFDRMNTEAFF
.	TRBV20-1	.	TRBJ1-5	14	TGCAGTGCTAGTACAGGGTATAGCAATCAGCCCCAGCATTTT	CSASTGYSNQPQHF
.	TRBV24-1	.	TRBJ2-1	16	TGTGCCACCAGCGGGCCGGGGGGAGGGGGCTACAATGAGCAGTTCTTC	CATSGPGGGGYNEQFF
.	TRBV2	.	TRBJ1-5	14	TGTGCCAGCAGTGAAACCCACGGAGGTCAGCCCCAGCATTTT	CASSETHGGQPQHF
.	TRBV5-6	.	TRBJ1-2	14	TGTGCCAGCAGCCCCGGCGGTCCGCACGGAGGCTACACCTTC	CASSPGGPHGGYTF
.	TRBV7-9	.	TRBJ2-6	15	TGTGCCAGCAGCTCACAGGGTCCTGGGGCCAACGTCCTGACTTTC	CASSSQGPGANVLTF
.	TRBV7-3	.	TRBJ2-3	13	TGTGCCAGCAGCTCCAGGCATGGTGATACGCAGTATTTT	CASSSRHGDTQYF
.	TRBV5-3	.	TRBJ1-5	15	TGTGCCAGAACCCTGGGGGGGGGAATGGATCAGCCCCAGCATTTT	CARTLGGGMDQPQHF
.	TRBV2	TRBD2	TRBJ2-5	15	TGTGCCAGCAGGGGCTACTTCAGCGGGAGAGAGACCCAGTACTTC	CASRGYFSGRETQYF
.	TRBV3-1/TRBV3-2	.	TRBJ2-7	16	TGTGCCAGCAGCCAAGATGTTCGGGGGACTGGGTACGAGCAGTACTTC	CASSQDVRGTGYEQYF
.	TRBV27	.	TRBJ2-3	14	TGTGCCAGCCAGGCCTCTCCACACGCAGATACGCAGTATTTT	CASQASPHADTQYF
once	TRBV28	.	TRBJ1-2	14	TGTGCCAGCAGTTTATCCCCAGAAGACTATGGCTACACCTTC	CASSLSPEDYGYTF
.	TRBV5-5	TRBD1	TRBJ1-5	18	TGTGCCAGCAGCCCTCTCGCCGGGACAGGACTAAGCAATCAGCCCCAGCATTTT	CASSPLAGTGLSNQPQHF
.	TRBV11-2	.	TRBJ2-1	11	TGTGCCAGCAGCTTAGGACTAGTCCAGTTCTTC	CASSLGLVQFF
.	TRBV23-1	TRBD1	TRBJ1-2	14	TGCGCCCCTTCTGTGTATGGGACAGGGAAAGGCTACACCTTC	CAPSVYGTGKGYTF
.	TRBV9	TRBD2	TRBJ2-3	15	TGTGCCAGCAGCGAAGGACTAGCGGCAACAGATACGCAGTATTTT	CASSEGLAATDTQYF
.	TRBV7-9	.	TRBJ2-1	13	TGTGCCAGCAGTTCGGACTTGCTTAGGGAGCAGTTCTTC	CASSSDLLREQFF
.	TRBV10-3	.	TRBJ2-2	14	TGTGCCATCAGAGTTGACAGGTCCACCGGGGAGCTGTTTTTT	CAIRVDRSTGELFF
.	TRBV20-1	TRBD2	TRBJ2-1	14	TGCAGTGCTAGTTCGACTAGCGGGATGGGTAAGCAGTTCTTC	CSASSTSGMGKQFF
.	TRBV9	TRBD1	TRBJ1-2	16	TGTGCCAGCAGCCCTCGACGGGACAGGACAAACTATGGCTACACCTTC	CASSPRRDRTNYGYTF
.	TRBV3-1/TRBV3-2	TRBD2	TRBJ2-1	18	TGTGCCAGCAGCCAAGAACCCGCCGGGACTAGCGGGCCAAAGGAGCAGTTCTTC	CASSQEPAGTSGPKEQFF
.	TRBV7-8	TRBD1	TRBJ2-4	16	TGTGCCAGCAGCTTAAGAAACAGGGGCGCAAGAGACATTCAGTACTTC	CASSLRNRGARDIQYF
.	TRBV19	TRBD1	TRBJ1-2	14	TGTGCCAGTAGTATAGTCTCGACAGGGGGAGGCTACACCTTC	CASSIVSTGGGYTF
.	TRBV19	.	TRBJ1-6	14	TGTGCCAGTAGGCAGCAGGGGCATAATTCACCCCTCCACTTT	CASRQQGHNSPLHF
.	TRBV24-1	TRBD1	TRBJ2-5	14	TGTGCCACCAGTGATTTTAGGGGGCTCGGGACCCAGTACTTC	CATSDFRGLGTQYF
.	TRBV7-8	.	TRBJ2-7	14	TGTGCCAGCAGCTTAGGGACAGAATACTACGAGCAGTACTTC	CASSLGTEYYEQYF
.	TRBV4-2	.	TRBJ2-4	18	TGTGCCAGCAGCCAAGGCACCCGGGGCGCGGGGGCCAAAAACATTCAGTACTTC	CASSQGTRGAGAKNIQYF